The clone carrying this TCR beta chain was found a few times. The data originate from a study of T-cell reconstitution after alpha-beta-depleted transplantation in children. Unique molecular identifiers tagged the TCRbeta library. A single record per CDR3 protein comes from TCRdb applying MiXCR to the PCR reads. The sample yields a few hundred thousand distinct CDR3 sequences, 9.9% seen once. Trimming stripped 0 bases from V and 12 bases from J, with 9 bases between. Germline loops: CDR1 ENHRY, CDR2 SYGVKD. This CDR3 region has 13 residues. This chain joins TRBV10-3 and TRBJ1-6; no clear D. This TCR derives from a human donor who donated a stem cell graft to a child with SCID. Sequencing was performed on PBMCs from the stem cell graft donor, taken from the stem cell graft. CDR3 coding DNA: TGTGCCATCAGTGAGTCGCAAGTCGAACCCCTCCACTTT. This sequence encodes CAISESQVEPLHF.